These T cell receptor beta chains were read from a single sample in a study of cytomegalovirus exposure and HLA in healthy donors. The method was immunoSEQ multiplex PCR; TCRdb's version includes in-frame clones alone and lacks a portion of them. The data hold 60,000 to 80,000 clones, with approximately 78% observed a single time. Sequences were obtained from PBMCs. The receptors were gathered from a girl aged 10 to 17 in good health and CMV-seropositive. The CDR3 runs from the conserved cysteine through the conserved F or W. The order of the fields is V gene, J gene, CDR3 protein.

V gene: TRBV10-2; J gene: TRBJ2-5; CDR3 protein: CASSDLELAETQYF
V gene: TRBV6-1; J gene: TRBJ1-1; CDR3 protein: CASRNYMNTEAFF
V gene: TRBV7-6; J gene: TRBJ2-1; CDR3 protein: CASSPTGGPYNEQFF
V gene: TRBV10-3; J gene: TRBJ1-1; CDR3 protein: CAISESSANTEAFF
V gene: TRBV10-1; J gene: TRBJ1-2; CDR3 protein: CARGWGLSHQNYGYTF
V gene: TRBV6-6; J gene: TRBJ2-7; CDR3 protein: CASSGLAGQSYEQYF
V gene: TRBV6-6; J gene: TRBJ1-1; CDR3 protein: CASSYTTGAFF
V gene: TRBV14; J gene: TRBJ1-1; CDR3 protein: CASSQDHPRLGTEAFF
V gene: TRBV5-4; J gene: TRBJ1-1; CDR3 protein: CASSWQSGSYTEAFF
V gene: TRBV5-1; J gene: TRBJ1-1; CDR3 protein: CASSLLTGGTEAFF
V gene: TRBV19; J gene: TRBJ2-1; CDR3 protein: CASSPGGDYNEQFF
V gene: TRBV10-3; J gene: TRBJ2-1; CDR3 protein: CAISESFVLAEDNEQFF
V gene: TRBV6-5; J gene: TRBJ1-2; CDR3 protein: CASSYAPGQGYGYTF
V gene: TRBV28; J gene: TRBJ2-1; CDR3 protein: CASSFTIAAYNEQFF
V gene: TRBV14; J gene: TRBJ2-5; CDR3 protein: CASSLGQAETQYF
V gene: TRBV6-5; J gene: TRBJ2-7; CDR3 protein: CASSYGLGSLSYEQYF
V gene: TRBV7-7; J gene: TRBJ2-2; CDR3 protein: CASSLGSGNGGELFF
V gene: TRBV2; J gene: TRBJ2-5; CDR3 protein: CASSEMRLAGGLTQYF
V gene: TRBV18; J gene: TRBJ1-1; CDR3 protein: CASSPRQGSNTEAFF
V gene: TRBV7-2; J gene: TRBJ2-1; CDR3 protein: CASSFTYNEQFF
V gene: TRBV6-6; J gene: TRBJ1-1; CDR3 protein: CASSYDRLGTEAFF
V gene: TRBV5-1; J gene: TRBJ1-1; CDR3 protein: CASSLLLDSEAFF
V gene: TRBV4-3; J gene: TRBJ1-2; CDR3 protein: CASSQEYGGPTF
V gene: TRBV28; J gene: TRBJ1-5; CDR3 protein: CASSLYPPGAQHF
V gene: TRBV13; J gene: TRBJ2-1; CDR3 protein: CASSFKGAGYNEQFF
V gene: TRBV15; J gene: TRBJ2-7; CDR3 protein: CATSRVGDRTYEQYF
V gene: TRBV10-2; J gene: TRBJ1-2; CDR3 protein: CASSAGGRNYGYTF
V gene: TRBV5-1; J gene: TRBJ1-1; CDR3 protein: CASSFGRYNRGSTEAFF
V gene: TRBV27; J gene: TRBJ2-5; CDR3 protein: CASRESGRETQYF
V gene: TRBV30; J gene: TRBJ2-1; CDR3 protein: CAWSPGASSYNEQFF
V gene: TRBV6-5; J gene: TRBJ1-5; CDR3 protein: CASSYSRDSAGPQHF
V gene: TRBV5-6; J gene: TRBJ2-5; CDR3 protein: CASSLLAGETQYF
V gene: TRBV18; J gene: TRBJ1-2; CDR3 protein: CASSLQGDRGYTF
V gene: TRBV28; J gene: TRBJ1-2; CDR3 protein: CASSLGPGRALGYTF
V gene: TRBV7-9; J gene: TRBJ1-2; CDR3 protein: CASSPRTGVRGYTF
V gene: TRBV25-1; J gene: TRBJ2-7; CDR3 protein: CASSDRGLANREYF
V gene: TRBV6-4; J gene: TRBJ2-7; CDR3 protein: CASSDSFGDTKQYF